This T cell receptor beta chain is drawn from a study of cytomegalovirus exposure and HLA in healthy donors. Study-wide results and limits: Analysis performed later found over 15,000 TCR beta sequences associated with HLA alleles at 0.05 false discovery rate. A later analysis reported that several of the most significant clusters appeared to be linked to common viral pathogens, among them Epstein-Barr virus.

This clone was recorded a few times. What it binds is not known. V lost 5 bases to trimming and J lost 1 base, with 15 bases between them. The length of the CDR3 is 17 residues. CDR1 and CDR2 from the germline V gene are SNHLY and FYNNEI. The PCR used 60 Vbeta and 13 Jbeta primers. Some clones are missing from TCRdb's copy, which holds only in-frame ones; the method was immunoSEQ multiplex PCR. The sample lists roughly 100,000 clones, about four fifths occurring once. The source material was PBMCs. This chain links TRBV2 with TRBJ2-6, with a possible D match to TRBD2 (6 bases). The TCR comes from a woman between 40 and 50 years old in good health and CMV-seronegative. This CDR3 reads CASSPTRDSSGANVLTF. The DNA of the CDR3 is TGTGCCAGCAGTCCGACTAGGGATTCTTCTGGGGCCAACGTCCTGACTTTC.